This is a list of T cell receptor beta chains from one sample in a study of Tregs in tolerant kidney transplant recipients. Clones were sequenced by immunoSEQ multiplex PCR, and TCRdb holds only the in-frame ones, with some missing. Of 8,000 to 9,500 clones listed, 45% to 50% are singletons. What these receptors recognize is not known. The sample was CD4+ T cells from blood cultured with allogeneic cells. The receptors originated from a human donor in good health. The CDR3 runs from the conserved cysteine through the conserved F or W. D genes are given only for firm matches. The listing skips clone size in some rows; elsewhere it reads once, few, many or a size class.

V,D,J,size,CDR3,DNA
TRBV6-5,-,TRBJ1-1,-,CASTPVWGADTEAFF,TGTGCCAGCACGCCAGTGTGGGGCGCGGACACTGAAGCTTTCTTT
TRBV12-5,-,TRBJ2-7,medium-sized,CASGHRVNTREQYF,TGTGCTAGTGGTCACAGGGTAAATACGCGCGAGCAGTACTTC
TRBV5-1,-,TRBJ2-2,-,CASSLGTTGELFF,TGCGCCAGCAGCTTGGGTACCACCGGGGAGCTGTTTTTT
TRBV4-1,TRBD1,TRBJ1-5,-,CASSQDAGGGFQPQHF,TGCGCCAGCAGCCAAGATGCAGGGGGCGGGTTTCAGCCCCAGCATTTT
TRBV5-8,-,TRBJ2-7,-,CASSLTDPYEQYF,TGTGCCAGCAGCTTAACAGATCCCTACGAGCAGTACTTC
TRBV6-5,TRBD2,TRBJ2-7,-,CASSQVTSSEQYF,TGTGCCAGCAGCCAGGTGACTAGCTCTGAGCAGTACTTC
TRBV5-1,TRBD2,TRBJ2-1,few,CASRLAGGLGEQFF,TGCGCCAGCAGGCTAGCGGGAGGTCTAGGGGAGCAGTTCTTC
TRBV7-3,-,TRBJ2-3,-,CASSPRTDTQYF,TGTGCCAGCAGCCCCCGCACAGATACGCAGTATTTT
TRBV6-5,-,TRBJ2-7,medium-sized,CATRRLYEQYF,TGTGCCACCCGACGGCTCTACGAGCAGTACTTC
TRBV18,TRBD1,TRBJ1-1,-,CASSIWTGGADTEAFF,TGTGCCAGCTCTATCTGGACAGGGGGCGCGGACACTGAAGCTTTCTTT
TRBV30,TRBD1,TRBJ1-3,-,CAWGDRGDTIYF,TGTGCCTGGGGGGACAGAGGGGACACCATATATTTT
TRBV5-5,-,TRBJ1-2,-,CASSQEAQGGYGYTF,TGTGCCAGCAGCCAAGAAGCCCAAGGGGGGTACGGCTACACCTTC
TRBV5-1,TRBD1,TRBJ1-2,-,CASSLGTGNYGYTF,TGCGCCAGCAGCTTGGGGACAGGAAACTATGGCTACACCTTC
TRBV4-3,-,TRBJ2-6,few,CASSKGRGSSSGANVLTF,TGCGCCAGCAGCAAAGGCAGGGGATCGAGCTCTGGGGCCAACGTCCTGACTTTC
TRBV11-2,TRBD1,TRBJ2-7,few,CASSLSGTGWPRANF,TGTGCCAGCAGCCTCTCCGGGACAGGGTGGCCTCGCGCTAACTTC
TRBV10-3,-,TRBJ1-2,-,CAISPLASTGFGGYTF,TGTGCCATCAGTCCCCTTGCTTCGACAGGATTTGGAGGCTACACCTTC
TRBV7-3,-,TRBJ2-7,-,CASSWTGTERYEQYF,TGTGCCAGCAGCTGGACCGGGACTGAACGCTACGAGCAGTACTTC
TRBV5-6,-,TRBJ2-5,many,CASSPGLHTTQYF,TGTGCCAGCAGCCCCGGGTTACATACGACCCAGTACTTC
TRBV5-1,TRBD2,TRBJ2-1,-,CASSFSASGSSYNEQFF,TGCGCCAGCAGCTTCTCTGCTAGCGGGAGCTCCTACAATGAGCAGTTCTTC
TRBV7-2,-,TRBJ1-5,medium-sized,CASSSRADQPQHF,TGTGCCAGCAGCTCAAGAGCAGATCAGCCCCAGCATTTT
TRBV7-4,-,TRBJ2-1,once,CASSLAYSSYNEQFF,TGTGCCAGCAGCTTAGCGTATAGCTCCTACAATGAGCAGTTCTTC
TRBV2,TRBD1,TRBJ1-5,medium-sized,CASTPDRGRGQPQHF,TGTGCCAGCACTCCCGACAGGGGGCGCGGTCAGCCCCAGCATTTT
TRBV2,TRBD2,TRBJ2-6,-,CASSSSGGAGANVLTF,TGTGCCAGCAGTAGCTCCGGGGGGGCCGGGGCCAACGTCCTGACTTTC
TRBV18,TRBD2,TRBJ2-6,many,CASSPGGPSGANVLTF,TGTGCCAGCTCACCGGGAGGGCCATCTGGGGCCAACGTCCTGACTTTC
TRBV6-5,-,TRBJ1-3,-,CASSYSGPSGNTIYF,TGTGCCAGCAGTTACTCGGGGCCCTCTGGAAACACCATATATTTT
TRBV28,TRBD1,TRBJ2-3,medium-sized,CASSSPGQGTDTQYF,TGTGCCAGCAGTTCCCCGGGACAGGGCACAGATACGCAGTATTTT
TRBV7-9,-,TRBJ1-1,few,CASSRDGRKTNTEAFF,TGTGCCAGCTCTAGGGACGGACGAAAAACCAACACTGAAGCTTTCTTT
TRBV7-9,-,TRBJ1-2,-,CASSANSEYGYTF,TGTGCCAGCAGCGCGAATAGCGAATATGGCTACACCTTC
TRBV5-1,-,TRBJ2-5,-,CASSLEGLSYQETQYF,TGCGCCAGCAGCTTGGAGGGCTTATCGTACCAAGAGACCCAGTACTTC
TRBV4-3,-,TRBJ1-2,-,CASSPHKGISYGYTF,TGCGCCAGCAGCCCTCACAAGGGAATCAGCTATGGCTACACCTTC
TRBV6-5,-,TRBJ1-1,medium-sized,CASSYRAEAFF,TGTGCCAGCAGTTACAGGGCTGAAGCTTTCTTT
TRBV5-1,TRBD1,TRBJ1-2,-,CASSRTGGTYGYTF,TGCGCCAGCAGCCGGACAGGGGGGACCTATGGCTACACCTTC
TRBV6-5,-,TRBJ1-2,few,CASSYSRAANYGYTF,TGTGCCAGCAGTTACTCCCGAGCGGCTAACTATGGCTACACCTTC
TRBV4-2,-,TRBJ1-2,medium-sized,CASSQEAQGGYGYTF,TGTGCCAGCAGCCAAGAAGCCCAAGGGGGGTACGGCTACACCTTC
TRBV4-1,-,TRBJ2-7,-,CASSQLHAYTYEQYF,TGCGCCAGCAGCCAACTCCATGCCTACACCTACGAGCAGTACTTC
TRBV7-2,-,TRBJ1-1,-,CASSLQGNTEAFF,TGTGCCAGCAGCCTACAGGGGAACACTGAAGCTTTCTTT
TRBV19,-,TRBJ2-7,medium-sized,CASSSPGLRYEQYF,TGTGCCAGTAGTAGCCCAGGGCTTCGCTACGAGCAGTACTTC
TRBV5-5,TRBD2,TRBJ2-7,-,CASSRLLSSGGADEQYF,TGTGCCAGCAGCCGTCTTCTATCTAGCGGGGGGGCCGACGAGCAGTACTTC
TRBV5-8,-,TRBJ2-5,-,CASSPGLHTTQYF,TGTGCCAGCAGCCCCGGGTTACATACGACCCAGTACTTC
TRBV11-2,-,TRBJ2-5,-,CASSLVTREETQYF,TGTGCCAGCAGCTTAGTTACCAGAGAAGAGACCCAGTACTTC
TRBV5-6,TRBD1,TRBJ2-7,medium-sized,CASRPGQALIEQYF,TGTGCCAGCAGGCCGGGACAGGCCCTGATCGAGCAGTACTTC
TRBV7-4,-,TRBJ1-4,-,CASSLVPGITTNEKLFF,TGTGCCAGCAGCTTAGTTCCAGGGATCACAACTAATGAAAAACTGTTTTTT
TRBV18,-,TRBJ2-3,few,CASSPPLDTQYF,TGTGCCAGCTCACCCCCACTGGATACGCAGTATTTT
TRBV19,TRBD2,TRBJ2-1,-,CASSPRGPGTTSDYSYNEQFF,TGTGCCAGTAGTCCCCGCGGTCCGGGGACTACCTCCGATTATTCCTACAATGAGCAGTTCTTC
TRBV30,-,TRBJ2-7,-,CAWSQDYEQYF,TGTGCCTGGAGTCAAGACTACGAGCAGTACTTC
TRBV11-2,TRBD2,TRBJ2-3,-,CASSHRLADLTQYF,TGTGCCAGCAGCCATCGACTAGCGGACCTTACGCAGTATTTT